This T cell receptor beta chain was sequenced for a study of spatial heterogeneity in lung cancer (dated by TCRdb to about 2019). For context, the study as a whole: Donors were 72 patients with early-stage, untreated non-small cell lung cancer from the lung TRACERx cohort. Follow-up PBMC samples were sequenced whenever available, with the median time to follow-up being approximately two years after resection. Beta-chain transcripts were consistently detected in greater numbers than alpha-chain transcripts, which likely reflects a higher abundance of beta-chain transcripts. In the raw uncorrected reads, each unique combination of TCR and UMI appeared more than ten times on average. The study quantitatively compared TCR alpha and beta repertoires across multiple tumor regions, matched nontumor lung and blood in non-small cell lung cancer. The study linked features of the TCR repertoire to counts of nonsynonymous mutations, which were determined by whole-exome sequencing of tumor tissue. At surgery, 200 to 250 tumor regions, 61 to 65 matched nontumor lung samples and fewer than 60 PBMC samples were TCR-sequenced for both alpha and beta chains.

The sample's time point label is to be understood as: blood at routine non-recurrence follow-up after resection. Without any cell sorting, TCR sequencing was performed on whole RNA extracted either from tumor and nontumor lung tissue or from cryopreserved PBMC samples. Patients were selected for TCR sequencing only if sufficient RNA was available from at least two tumor regions. The CDR3 numbers 16 residues from cysteine through phenylalanine. The retained sequence is limited to the CDR3, 48 bases, with the frame set at the first base. A distance of 9 bases separates the germline ends of V and J, which lose 0 bases and 0 bases respectively. The germline V gene yields SGDLS for CDR1 and YYNGEE for CDR2. What the study reported, not specific to this receptor: Only roughly 14 patients were included in comparisons of baseline and follow-up blood repertoires. Ubiquitous expanded tumor TCRs showed up in blood more often at tumor resection than at routine follow-up. Confirming at a functional level the hypothesis that regional TCRs recognize regional mutations was considered to require additional single-cell paired TCR alpha and beta sequencing.

This clonotype was seen repeatedly, ten times or more. It has no known antigen specificity. Base quality data are lacking; no much larger clone is found one base away. Library creation used 5' RACE. Sequencing relied on a NextSeq 500. The TCR library protocol attached a unique molecular identifier to each TCR cDNA molecule to allow correction of PCR and sequencing errors. In the source study's methods: TCR identification, UMI-based error correction and CDR3 extraction were all carried out with Decombinator tools. Expanded TCRs were defined as those above a frequency of 2 per 1,000, corresponding to the top 1% of the tumor frequency distribution. Renyi diversity was computed with the R vegan package after each repertoire had been subsampled 100 times to 5,000 TCRs. CDR3 similarity networks were built from amino acid triplet string-kernel similarity, connecting CDR3s with pairwise similarity above 0.82. The public reads were reprocessed in TCRdb via fastp at Q25 and MiXCR, keeping in-frame beta chains. Rows merge per CDR3 protein into single entries with the most common DNA and genes. These V and J calls are TCRdb output, not the study's own analysis. Across this sample there are under 30,000 distinct CDR3 sequences, with around 5.8% seen only once. Approximately 20% of the sample comes from the top ten.

The rearranged chain carries TRBV9 and TRBJ2-2; TRBD2 is a weak D gene call, 6 bases matching. The receptor was derived from a male donor with early-stage non-small cell lung cancer. The specimen was PBMCs, collected at follow-up. DNA sequence: TGTGCCAGCAGCGTAGATAGCGGAGCGAACACCGGGGAGCTGTTTTTT. Its amino acids are CASSVDSGANTGELFF.